These 2 T cell receptor beta chains share one sample of origin, sequenced in a study of T-cell reconstitution after alpha-beta-depleted transplantation in children. Unique molecular identifiers tagged the TCRbeta library. TCRdb re-called the PCR reads through MiXCR, storing one row per CDR3 protein. The sample yields about 240,000 distinct CDR3 sequences, roughly a quarter seen once. The source was PBMCs, collected before TCRalphabeta/CD19-depleted stem cell transplant. These receptors were taken from a girl aged 2 to 9 with Fanconi anemia, due to receive a stem cell transplant.

This clonotype was picked up many times. V gene TRBV7-9 combines with J gene TRBJ2-1; no clear D gene. The V gene's germline CDR1 is SEHNR and CDR2 FQNEAQ (reference sequence). The CDR3 sequence is 13 residues long. V lost 5 bases and J 1 base, leaving 6 bases between the germline ends. The CDR3: CASSPFSYNEQFF. The CDR3 DNA reads TGTGCCAGCAGCCCCTTTTCCTACAATGAGCAGTTCTTC.

This clonotype was observed many times. The gene calls are TRBV28 and TRBJ1-3, with TRBD1 as a possible D gene (6 bases). The CDR3 is 14 residues long. The ends were cut back, 8 bases at V and 0 bases at J, with 11 bases in the middle. Germline V CDR1 and CDR2: MDHEN, SYDVKM. The CDR3 nucleotides read TGTGCCAGCGAGGACAGACACTCTGGAAACACCATATATTTT. Its translation: CASEDRHSGNTIYF.